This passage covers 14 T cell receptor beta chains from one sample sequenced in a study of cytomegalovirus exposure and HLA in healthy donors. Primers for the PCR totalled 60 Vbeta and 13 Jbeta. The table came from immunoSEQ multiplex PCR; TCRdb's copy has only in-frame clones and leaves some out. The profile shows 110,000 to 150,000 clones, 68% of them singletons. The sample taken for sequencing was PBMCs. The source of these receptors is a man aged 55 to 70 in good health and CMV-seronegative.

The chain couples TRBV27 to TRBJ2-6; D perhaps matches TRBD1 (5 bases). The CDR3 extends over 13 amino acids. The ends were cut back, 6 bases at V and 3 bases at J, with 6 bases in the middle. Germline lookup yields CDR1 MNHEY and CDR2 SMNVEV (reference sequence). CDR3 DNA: TGTGCCAGCAGACAGGATGGGGCCAACGTCCTGACTTTC. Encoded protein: CASRQDGANVLTF.

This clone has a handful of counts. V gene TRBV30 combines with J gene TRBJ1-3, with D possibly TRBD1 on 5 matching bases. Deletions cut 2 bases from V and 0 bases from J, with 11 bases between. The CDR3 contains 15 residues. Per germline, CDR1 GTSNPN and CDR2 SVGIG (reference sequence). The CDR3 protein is CAWSPGLISGNTIYF. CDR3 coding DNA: TGTGCCTGGAGTCCGGGACTGATCTCTGGAAACACCATATATTTT.

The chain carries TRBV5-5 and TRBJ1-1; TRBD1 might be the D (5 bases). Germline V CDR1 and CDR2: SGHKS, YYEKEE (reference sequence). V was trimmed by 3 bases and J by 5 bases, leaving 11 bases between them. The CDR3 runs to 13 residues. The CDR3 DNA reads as TGTGCCAGCAGCTCTGGGGGGGGAACTGAAGCTTTCTTT. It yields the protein CASSSGGGTEAFF.

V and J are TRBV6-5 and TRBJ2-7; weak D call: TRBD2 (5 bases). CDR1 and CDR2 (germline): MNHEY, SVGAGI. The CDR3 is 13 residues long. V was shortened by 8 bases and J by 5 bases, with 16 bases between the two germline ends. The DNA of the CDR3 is TGTGCCAGCCGAGGAGGAAAATCGAACGAGCAGTACTTC. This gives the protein CASRGGKSNEQYF.

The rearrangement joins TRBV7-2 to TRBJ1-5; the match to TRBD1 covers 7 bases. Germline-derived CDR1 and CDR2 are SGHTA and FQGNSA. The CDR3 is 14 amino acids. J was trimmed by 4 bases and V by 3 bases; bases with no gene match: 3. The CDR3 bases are TGTGCCAGCAGCTTTGGGACAGCTAATCAGCCCCAGCATTTT. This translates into CASSFGTANQPQHF.

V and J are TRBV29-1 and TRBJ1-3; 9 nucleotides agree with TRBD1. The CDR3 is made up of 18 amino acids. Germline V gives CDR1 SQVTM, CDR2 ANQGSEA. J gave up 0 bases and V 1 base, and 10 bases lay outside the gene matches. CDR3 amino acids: CSVEALPGQGVSGNTIYF. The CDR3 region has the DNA TGCAGCGTTGAAGCGCTTCCGGGACAGGGAGTCTCTGGAAACACCATATATTTT.

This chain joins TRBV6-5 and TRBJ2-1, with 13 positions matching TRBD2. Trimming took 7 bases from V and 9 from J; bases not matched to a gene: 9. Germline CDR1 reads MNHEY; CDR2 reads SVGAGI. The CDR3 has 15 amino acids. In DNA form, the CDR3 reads TGTGCCAGCACCCTACTAGCGGGAGGGTCCGGTGAGCAGTTCTTC. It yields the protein CASTLLAGGSGEQFF.

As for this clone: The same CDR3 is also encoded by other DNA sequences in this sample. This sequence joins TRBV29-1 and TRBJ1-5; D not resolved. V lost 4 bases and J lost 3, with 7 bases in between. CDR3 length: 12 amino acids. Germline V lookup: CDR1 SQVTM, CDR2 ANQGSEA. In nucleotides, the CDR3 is TGCAGCGTTGGGCTTTCCAATCAGCCCCAGCATTTT. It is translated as CSVGLSNQPQHF.

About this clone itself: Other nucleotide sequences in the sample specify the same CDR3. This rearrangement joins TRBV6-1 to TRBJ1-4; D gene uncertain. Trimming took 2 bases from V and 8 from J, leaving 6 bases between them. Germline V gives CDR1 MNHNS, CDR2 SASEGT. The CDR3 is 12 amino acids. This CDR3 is CASSERREKLFF. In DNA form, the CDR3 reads TGTGCCAGCAGTGAACGGCGGGAAAAACTGTTTTTT.

The CDR3 coding sequence is TGCGCCAGCAGCTGGTCGGGGAACACTGAAGCTTTCTTT. Amino acid sequence: CASSWSGNTEAFF. The V call is TRBV5-1, the J call TRBJ1-1; no clear D gene. The CDR3 loop spans 13 amino acids. With 3 bases removed from V and 1 base from J, the gap between germline ends came to 7 bases. The V gene's germline CDR1 is SGHRS and CDR2 YFSETQ.

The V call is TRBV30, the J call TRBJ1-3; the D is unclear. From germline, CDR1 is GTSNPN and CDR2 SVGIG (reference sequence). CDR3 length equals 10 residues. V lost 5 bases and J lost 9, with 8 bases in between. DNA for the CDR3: TGTGCCTGGTATGGGAGCACCATATATTTT. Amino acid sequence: CAWYGSTIYF.

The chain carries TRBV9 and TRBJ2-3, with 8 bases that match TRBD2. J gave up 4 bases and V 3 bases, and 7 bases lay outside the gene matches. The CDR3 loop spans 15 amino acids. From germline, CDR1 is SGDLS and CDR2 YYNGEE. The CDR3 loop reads CASSAAGRGADTQYF. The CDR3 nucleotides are TGTGCCAGCAGCGCTGCCGGGAGGGGGGCAGATACGCAGTATTTT.

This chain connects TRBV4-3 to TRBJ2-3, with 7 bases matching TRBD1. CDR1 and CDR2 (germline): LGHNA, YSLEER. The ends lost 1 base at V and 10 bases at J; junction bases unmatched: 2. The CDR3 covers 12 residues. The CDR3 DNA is TGCGCCAGCAGCCAAGGACAGGGAGCGCAGTATTTT. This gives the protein CASSQGQGAQYF.

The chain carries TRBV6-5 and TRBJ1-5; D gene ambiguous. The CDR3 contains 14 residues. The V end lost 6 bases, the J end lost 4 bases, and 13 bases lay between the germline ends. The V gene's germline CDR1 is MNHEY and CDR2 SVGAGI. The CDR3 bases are TGTGCCAGCAGCCGCCCAGGATGGAATCAGCCCCAGCATTTT. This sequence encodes CASSRPGWNQPQHF.